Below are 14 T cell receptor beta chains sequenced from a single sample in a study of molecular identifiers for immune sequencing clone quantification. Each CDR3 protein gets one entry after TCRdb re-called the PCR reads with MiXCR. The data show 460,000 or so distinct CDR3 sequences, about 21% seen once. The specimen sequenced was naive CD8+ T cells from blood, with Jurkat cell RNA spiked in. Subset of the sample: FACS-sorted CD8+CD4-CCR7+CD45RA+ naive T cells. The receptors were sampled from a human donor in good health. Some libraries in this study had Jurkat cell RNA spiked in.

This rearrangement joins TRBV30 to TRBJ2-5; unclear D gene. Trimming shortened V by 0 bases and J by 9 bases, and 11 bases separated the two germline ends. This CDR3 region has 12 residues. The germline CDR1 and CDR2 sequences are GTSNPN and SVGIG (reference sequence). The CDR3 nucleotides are TGTGCCTGGAGTGTGGAAGTTGTTGCCCAGTACTTC. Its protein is CAWSVEVVAQYF.

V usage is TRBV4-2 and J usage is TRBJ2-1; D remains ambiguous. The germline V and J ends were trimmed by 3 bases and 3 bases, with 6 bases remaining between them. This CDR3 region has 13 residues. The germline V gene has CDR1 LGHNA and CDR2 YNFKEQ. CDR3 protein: CASSQSIYNEQFF. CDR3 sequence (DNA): TGTGCCAGCAGCCAGTCCATCTACAATGAGCAGTTCTTC.

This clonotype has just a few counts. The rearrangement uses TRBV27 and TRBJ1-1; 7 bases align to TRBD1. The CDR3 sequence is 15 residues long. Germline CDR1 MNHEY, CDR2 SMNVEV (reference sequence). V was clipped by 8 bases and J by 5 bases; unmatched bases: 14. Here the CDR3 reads CASAGTDERGTEAFF. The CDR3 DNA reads TGTGCCAGCGCCGGGACAGATGAAAGAGGGACTGAAGCTTTCTTT.

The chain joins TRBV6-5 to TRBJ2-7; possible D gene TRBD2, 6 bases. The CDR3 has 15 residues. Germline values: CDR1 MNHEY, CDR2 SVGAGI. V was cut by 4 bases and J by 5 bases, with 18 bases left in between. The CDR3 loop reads CASSSLRREFNEQYF. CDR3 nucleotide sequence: TGTGCCAGCAGTTCGCTTAGGAGGGAGTTCAACGAGCAGTACTTC.

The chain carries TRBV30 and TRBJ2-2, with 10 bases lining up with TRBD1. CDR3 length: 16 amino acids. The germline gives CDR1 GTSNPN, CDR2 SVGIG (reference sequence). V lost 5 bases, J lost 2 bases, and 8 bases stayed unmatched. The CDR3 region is CAWDLGQGFNTGELFF. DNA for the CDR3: TGTGCCTGGGACCTGGGACAGGGGTTCAACACCGGGGAGCTGTTTTTT.

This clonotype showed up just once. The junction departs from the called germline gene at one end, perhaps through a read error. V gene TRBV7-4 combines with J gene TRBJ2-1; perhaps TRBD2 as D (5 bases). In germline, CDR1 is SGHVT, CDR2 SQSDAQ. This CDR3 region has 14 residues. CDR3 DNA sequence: TGTGCCGGCAGCCTCCGGGGAAATTCGGATGAGCAGTTCTTC. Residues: CAGSLRGNSDEQFF.

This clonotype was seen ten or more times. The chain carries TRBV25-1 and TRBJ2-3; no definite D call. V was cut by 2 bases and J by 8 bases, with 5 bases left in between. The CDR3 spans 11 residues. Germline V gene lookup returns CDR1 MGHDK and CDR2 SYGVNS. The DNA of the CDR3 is TGTGCCAGCAGTGAACGTGGTACGCAGTATTTT. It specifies CASSERGTQYF.

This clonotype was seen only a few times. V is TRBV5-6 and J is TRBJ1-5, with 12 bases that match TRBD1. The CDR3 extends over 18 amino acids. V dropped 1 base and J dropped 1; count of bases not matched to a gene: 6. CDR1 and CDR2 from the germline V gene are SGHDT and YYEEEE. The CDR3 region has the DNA TGTGCCAGCAGCTTGCGGGACAGGGGGCATCGAAGCAATCAGCCCCAGCATTTT. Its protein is CASSLRDRGHRSNQPQHF.

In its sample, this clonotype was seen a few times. The CDR3 loop is CASSSKGQGQETQYF. The CDR3 DNA reads as TGTGCCAGCAGCTCAAAGGGACAGGGGCAAGAGACCCAGTACTTC. The chain combines TRBV5-4 with TRBJ2-5, with 10 bases fitting TRBD1. Germline V gives CDR1 SGHNT, CDR2 YYREEE (reference sequence). CDR3 length: 15 amino acids. V was clipped by 3 bases and J by 2 bases; unmatched bases: 4.

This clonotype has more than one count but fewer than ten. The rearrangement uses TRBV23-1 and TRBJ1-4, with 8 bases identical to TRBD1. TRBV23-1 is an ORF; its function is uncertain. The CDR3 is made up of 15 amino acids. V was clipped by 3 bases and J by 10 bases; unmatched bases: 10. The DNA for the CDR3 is TGCGCCAGCAGTCAGCCCGGGACAGGAGGGGGAAAACTGTTTTTT. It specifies CASSQPGTGGGKLFF.

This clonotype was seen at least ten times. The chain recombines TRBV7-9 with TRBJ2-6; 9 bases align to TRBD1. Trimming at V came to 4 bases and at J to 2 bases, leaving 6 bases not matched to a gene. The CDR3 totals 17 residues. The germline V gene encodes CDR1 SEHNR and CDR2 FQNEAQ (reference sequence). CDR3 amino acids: CASSSDRGSAGANVLTF. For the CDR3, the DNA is TGTGCCAGCAGCTCGGACAGGGGATCAGCTGGGGCCAACGTCCTGACTTTC.

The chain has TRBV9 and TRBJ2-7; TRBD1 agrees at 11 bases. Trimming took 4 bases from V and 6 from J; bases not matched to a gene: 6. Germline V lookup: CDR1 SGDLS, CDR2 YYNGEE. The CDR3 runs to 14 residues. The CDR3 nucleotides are TGTGCCAGCAGCCCGGACAGGGGGCGCAGCGAGCAGTACTTC. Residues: CASSPDRGRSEQYF.

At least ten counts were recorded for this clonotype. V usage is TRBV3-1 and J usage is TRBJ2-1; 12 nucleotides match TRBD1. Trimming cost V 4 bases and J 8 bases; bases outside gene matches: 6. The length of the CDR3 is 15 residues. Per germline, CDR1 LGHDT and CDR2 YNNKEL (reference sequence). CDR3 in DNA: TGTGCCAGCAGCCCGGGACAGGGGGCGGACGATGAGCAGTTCTTC. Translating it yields CASSPGQGADDEQFF.

CDR3 region: CASSFLGQGPSGANVLTF. CDR3 DNA sequence: TGTGCCAGCAGTTTTTTGGGACAGGGCCCTTCTGGGGCCAACGTCCTGACTTTC. The gene calls are TRBV27 and TRBJ2-6, with 9 positions matching TRBD1. From germline, CDR1 is MNHEY and CDR2 SMNVEV (reference sequence). J was trimmed by 1 base and V by 3 bases; bases with no gene match: 7. The CDR3 is 18 residues long.